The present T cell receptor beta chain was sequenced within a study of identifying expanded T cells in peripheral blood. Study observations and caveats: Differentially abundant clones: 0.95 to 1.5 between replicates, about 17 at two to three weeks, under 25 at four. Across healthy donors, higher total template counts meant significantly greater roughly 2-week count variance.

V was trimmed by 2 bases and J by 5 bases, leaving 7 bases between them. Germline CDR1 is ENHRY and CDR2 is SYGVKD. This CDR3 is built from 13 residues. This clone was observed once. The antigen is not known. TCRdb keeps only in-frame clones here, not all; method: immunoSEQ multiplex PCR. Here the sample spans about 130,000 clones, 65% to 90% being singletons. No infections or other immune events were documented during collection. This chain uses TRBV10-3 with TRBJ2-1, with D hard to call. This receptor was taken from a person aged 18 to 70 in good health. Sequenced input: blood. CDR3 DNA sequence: TGTGCCATCAGTGAGCGTGGGGACAATGAGCAGTTCTTC. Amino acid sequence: CAISERGDNEQFF.